Here is one T cell receptor (beta chain) with its context. The sample belongs to a study of blood T cell repertoires in COVID-19. Study-level background: The United States, Italy and Spain were the sources of the acute and convalescent COVID-19 samples. Sample material is recorded as cDNA or gDNA derived from T cells, B-cell-depleted T cells, or PBMCs.

With 7 bases removed from V and 2 bases from J, the gap between germline ends came to 11 bases. Germline CDR1 and CDR2: SNHLY and FYNNEI. The length of the CDR3 is 14 residues. In the authors' workflow: Amplification of reference gene primers provided the estimated nucleated cell counts. Clones were read by immunoSEQ multiplex PCR, and TCRdb kept only the in-frame ones, dropping some. V and J calls and clone size are given by that table; D and trimming were obtained from the DNA. The sample yields approximately 200,000 clones, roughly 86% seen once. V and J are TRBV2 and TRBJ2-2, with D hard to call. The sequenced sample consisted of peripheral blood. The source of this sequence is a woman in her 30s with active or convalescent COVID-19. CDR3 sequence (DNA): TGTGCCAGCACTAAAAACCGCAACACCGGGGAGCTGTTTTTT. This codes for CASTKNRNTGELFF.